This T cell receptor (beta chain) was profiled in a study of Ad26.COV2.S vaccination and SARS-CoV-2 variants. Study background: By the intramuscular route, Ad26.COV2.S was given once, or twice 56 days apart. Overall study findings and caveats: While placebo recipients had lower spike-specific TCR breadth, vaccine recipients had more. After vaccination, substantial breadth of spike-specific CD8+ and CD4+ responses was reported.

Specified treatment: some 19 received Ad26.COV2.S at low or high dose, single or two shots; roughly 5 received placebo; per-sample allocation not given. Samples were taken on day 63 after the first vaccine or placebo injection. Notes on this clone: Its antigen is unidentified.

Trimming stripped 5 bases from V and 9 bases from J, with 13 bases between. Germline-derived CDR1 and CDR2 are SGHTA and FQGNSA. CDR3 length: 12 amino acids. Profiling relied on immunoSEQ multiplex PCR, and the TCRdb table lists in-frame clones only, not all of them. The table lists 440,000 or so clones, 80% to 95% of them singletons. J is TRBJ2-5 and V is TRBV7-2, with D perhaps TRBD1 (5 bases). Sequenced material: peripheral blood, taken in a trial of Ad26.COV2.S vaccine versus placebo. The receptor's source is a person aged 18-60 years who received the Ad26.COV2.S COVID-19 vaccine or a placebo. This CDR3 is CASSRQKYAQYF. In DNA, the CDR3 is TGTGCCAGCAGCCGACAGAAATACGCCCAGTACTTC.